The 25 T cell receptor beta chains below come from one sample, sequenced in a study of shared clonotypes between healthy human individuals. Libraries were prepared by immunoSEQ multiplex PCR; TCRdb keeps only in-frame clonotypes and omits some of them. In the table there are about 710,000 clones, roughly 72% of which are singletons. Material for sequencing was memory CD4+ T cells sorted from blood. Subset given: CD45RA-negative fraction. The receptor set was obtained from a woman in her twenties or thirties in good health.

The CDR3 DNA reads TGCGCCAGCAGCCAAGTGGGCATCGGGGAGCTGTTTTTT. As protein: CASSQVGIGELFF. The chain joins TRBV4-1 to TRBJ2-2; D gene unclear. V dropped 1 base and J dropped 7 bases, with 7 bases sitting between them. Germline V gives CDR1 MGHRA, CDR2 YSYEKL. The CDR3 covers 13 residues.

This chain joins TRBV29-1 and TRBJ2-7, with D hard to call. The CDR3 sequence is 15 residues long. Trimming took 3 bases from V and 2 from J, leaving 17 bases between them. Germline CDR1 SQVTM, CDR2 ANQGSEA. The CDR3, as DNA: TGCAGCGTTGACAGTGGGTTAGCCAATCCCTACGAGCAGTACTTC. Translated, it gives CSVDSGLANPYEQYF.

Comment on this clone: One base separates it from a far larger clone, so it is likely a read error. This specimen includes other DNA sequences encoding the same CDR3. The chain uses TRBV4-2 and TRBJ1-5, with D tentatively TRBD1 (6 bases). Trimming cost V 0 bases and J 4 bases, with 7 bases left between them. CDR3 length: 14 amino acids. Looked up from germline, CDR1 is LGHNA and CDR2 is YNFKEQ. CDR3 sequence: CASSQETGNQPQHF. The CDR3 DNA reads TGTGCCAGCAGCCAAGAGACAGGAAATCAGCCCCAGCATTTT.

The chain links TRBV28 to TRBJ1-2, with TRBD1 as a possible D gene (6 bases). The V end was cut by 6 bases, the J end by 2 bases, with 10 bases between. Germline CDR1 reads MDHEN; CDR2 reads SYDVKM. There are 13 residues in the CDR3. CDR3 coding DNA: TGTGCCAGCAGGGGGGCCGCGAACTATGGCTACACCTTC. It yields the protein CASRGAANYGYTF.

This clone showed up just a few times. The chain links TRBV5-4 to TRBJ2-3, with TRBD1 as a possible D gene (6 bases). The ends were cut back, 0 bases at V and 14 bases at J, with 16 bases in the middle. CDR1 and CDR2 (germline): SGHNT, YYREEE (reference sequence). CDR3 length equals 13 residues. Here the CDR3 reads CASSLDPRQATYF. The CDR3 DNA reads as TGTGCCAGCAGCTTGGATCCGAGACAGGCCACGTATTTT.

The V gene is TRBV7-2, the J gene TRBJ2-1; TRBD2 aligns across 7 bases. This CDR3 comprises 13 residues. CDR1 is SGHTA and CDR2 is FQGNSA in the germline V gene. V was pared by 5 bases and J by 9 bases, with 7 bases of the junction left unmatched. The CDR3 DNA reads TGTGCCAGCAGCACCTATCTAGCGGTTGAGCAGTTCTTC. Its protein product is CASSTYLAVEQFF.

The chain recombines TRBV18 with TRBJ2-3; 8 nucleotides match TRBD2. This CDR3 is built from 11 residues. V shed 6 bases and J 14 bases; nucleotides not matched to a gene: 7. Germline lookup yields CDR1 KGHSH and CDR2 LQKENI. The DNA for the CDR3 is TGTGCCAGCTCCACCGGGACTAGAAGGTATTTT. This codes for CASSTGTRRYF.

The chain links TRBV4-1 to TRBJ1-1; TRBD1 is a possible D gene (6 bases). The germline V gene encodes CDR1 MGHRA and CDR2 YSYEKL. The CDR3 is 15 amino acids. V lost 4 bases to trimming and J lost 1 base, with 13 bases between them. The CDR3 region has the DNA TGCGCCAGCAGCCCGAGGACAGTGCAGAACACTGAAGCTTTCTTT. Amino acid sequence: CASSPRTVQNTEAFF.

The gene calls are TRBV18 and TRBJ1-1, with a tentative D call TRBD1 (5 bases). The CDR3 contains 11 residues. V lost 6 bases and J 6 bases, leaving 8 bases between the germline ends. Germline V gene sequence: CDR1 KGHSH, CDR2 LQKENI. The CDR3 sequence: CASSGGAEAFF. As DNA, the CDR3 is TGTGCCAGCTCCGGGGGAGCTGAAGCTTTCTTT.

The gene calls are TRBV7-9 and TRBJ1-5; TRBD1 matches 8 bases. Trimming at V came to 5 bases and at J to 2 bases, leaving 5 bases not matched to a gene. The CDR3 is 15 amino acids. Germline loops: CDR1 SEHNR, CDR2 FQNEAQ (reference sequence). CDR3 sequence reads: CASSLTGDGNQPQHF. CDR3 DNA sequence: TGTGCCAGCAGCCTGACAGGGGATGGCAATCAGCCCCAGCATTTT.

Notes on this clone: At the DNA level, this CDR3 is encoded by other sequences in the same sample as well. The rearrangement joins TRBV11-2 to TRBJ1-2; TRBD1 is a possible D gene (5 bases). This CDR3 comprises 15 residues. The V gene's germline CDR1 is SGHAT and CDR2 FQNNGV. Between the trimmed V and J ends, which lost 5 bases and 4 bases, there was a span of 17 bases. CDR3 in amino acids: CASSLGDREFYGYTF. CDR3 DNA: TGTGCCAGCAGCCTGGGGGACCGTGAATTCTATGGCTACACCTTC.

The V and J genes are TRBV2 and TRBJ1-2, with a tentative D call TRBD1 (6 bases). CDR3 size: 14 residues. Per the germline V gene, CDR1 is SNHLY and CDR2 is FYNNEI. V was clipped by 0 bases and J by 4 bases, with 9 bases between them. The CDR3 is CASSEAKQGYGYTF. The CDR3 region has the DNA TGTGCCAGCAGTGAAGCGAAACAGGGCTATGGCTACACCTTC. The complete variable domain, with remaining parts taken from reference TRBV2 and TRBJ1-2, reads EPEVTQTPSHQVTQMGQEVILRCVPISNHLYFYWYRQILGQKVEFLVSFYNNEISEKSEIFDDQFSVERPDGSNFTLKIRSTKLEDSAMYFCASSEAKQGYGYTFGSGTRLTVV.

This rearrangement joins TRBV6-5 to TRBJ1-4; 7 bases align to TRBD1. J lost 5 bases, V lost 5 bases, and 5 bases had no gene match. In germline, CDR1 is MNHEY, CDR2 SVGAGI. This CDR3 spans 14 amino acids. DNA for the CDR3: TGTGCCAGCAGTAGGGGACAGCTGAATGAAAAACTGTTTTTT. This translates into CASSRGQLNEKLFF.

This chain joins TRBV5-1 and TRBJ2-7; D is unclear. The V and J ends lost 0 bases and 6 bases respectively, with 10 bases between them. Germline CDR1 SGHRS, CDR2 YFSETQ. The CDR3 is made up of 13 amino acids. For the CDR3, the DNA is TGCGCCAGCAGCTTGGTTATGTCATCCGAGCAGTACTTC. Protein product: CASSLVMSSEQYF.

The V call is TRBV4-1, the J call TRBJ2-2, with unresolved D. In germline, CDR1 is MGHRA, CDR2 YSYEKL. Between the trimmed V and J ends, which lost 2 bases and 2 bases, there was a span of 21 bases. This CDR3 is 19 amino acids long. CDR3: CASSQQDVYGPLNTGELFF. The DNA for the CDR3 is TGCGCCAGCAGCCAACAAGATGTTTACGGACCACTTAACACCGGGGAGCTGTTTTTT.

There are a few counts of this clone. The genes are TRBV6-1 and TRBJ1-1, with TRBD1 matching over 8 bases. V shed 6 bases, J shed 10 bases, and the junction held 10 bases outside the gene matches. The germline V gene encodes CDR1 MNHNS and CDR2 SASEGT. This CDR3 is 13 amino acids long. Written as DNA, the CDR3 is TGTGCCAGCAGCCTACAGGGGGAAGGGGTAGCTTTCTTT. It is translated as CASSLQGEGVAFF.

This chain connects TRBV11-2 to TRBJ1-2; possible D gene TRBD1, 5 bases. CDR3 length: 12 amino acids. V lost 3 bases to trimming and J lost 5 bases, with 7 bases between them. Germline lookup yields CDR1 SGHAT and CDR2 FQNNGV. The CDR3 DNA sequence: TGTGCCAGCAGCTTCAGGGCTTATGGCTACACCTTC. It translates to CASSFRAYGYTF.

CDR3 amino acids: CASSSGGKMNSNQPQHF. In DNA form, the CDR3 reads TGCGCCAGCAGTTCGGGAGGGAAGATGAATAGCAATCAGCCCCAGCATTTT. The chain joins TRBV10-2 to TRBJ1-5, with no clear D. Deletions cut 5 bases from V and 0 bases from J, with 17 bases between. Germline CDR1 and CDR2: WSHSY and SAAADI. The CDR3 covers 17 residues.

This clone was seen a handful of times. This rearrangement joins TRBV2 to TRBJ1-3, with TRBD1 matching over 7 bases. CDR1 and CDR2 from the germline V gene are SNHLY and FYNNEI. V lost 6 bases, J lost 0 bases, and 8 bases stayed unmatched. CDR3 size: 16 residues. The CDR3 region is CASSGGQVVSGNTIYF. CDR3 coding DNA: TGTGCCAGCAGCGGCGGACAGGTTGTCTCTGGAAACACCATATATTTT. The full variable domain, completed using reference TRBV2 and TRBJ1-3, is EPEVTQTPSHQVTQMGQEVILRCVPISNHLYFYWYRQILGQKVEFLVSFYNNEISEKSEIFDDQFSVERPDGSNFTLKIRSTKLEDSAMYFCASSGGQVVSGNTIYFGEGSWLTVV.

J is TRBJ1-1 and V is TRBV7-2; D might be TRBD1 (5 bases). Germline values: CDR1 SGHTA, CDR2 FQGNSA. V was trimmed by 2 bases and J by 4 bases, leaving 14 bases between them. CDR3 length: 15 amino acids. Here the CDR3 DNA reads TGTGCCAGCAGCTTACTCGGGCAGGGAGGCACTGAAGCTTTCTTT. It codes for CASSLLGQGGTEAFF.

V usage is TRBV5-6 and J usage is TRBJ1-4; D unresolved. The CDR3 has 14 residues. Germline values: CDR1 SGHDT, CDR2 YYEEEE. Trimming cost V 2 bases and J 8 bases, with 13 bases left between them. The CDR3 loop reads CASSFSGVSEKLFF. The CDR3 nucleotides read TGTGCCAGCAGCTTCAGTGGCGTGTCGGAAAAACTGTTTTTT. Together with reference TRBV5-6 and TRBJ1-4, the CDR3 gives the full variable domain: DAGVTQSPTHLIKTRGQQVTLRCSPKSGHDTVSWYQQALGQGPQFIFQYYEEEERQRGNFPDRFSGHQFPNYSSELNVNALLLGDSALYLCASSFSGVSEKLFFGSGTQLSVL.

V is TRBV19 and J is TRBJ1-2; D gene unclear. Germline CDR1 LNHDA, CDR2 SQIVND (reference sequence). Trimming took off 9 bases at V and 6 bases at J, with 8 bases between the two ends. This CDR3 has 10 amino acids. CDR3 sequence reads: CARTGNGYTF. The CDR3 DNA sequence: TGTGCCAGAACCGGGAATGGCTACACCTTC.

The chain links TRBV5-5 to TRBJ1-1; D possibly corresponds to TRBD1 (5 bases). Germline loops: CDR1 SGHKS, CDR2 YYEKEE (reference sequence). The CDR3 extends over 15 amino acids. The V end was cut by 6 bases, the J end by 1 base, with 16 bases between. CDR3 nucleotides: TGTGCCAGCAAGACGGGGGTCCGGCGGAACACTGAAGCTTTCTTT. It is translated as CASKTGVRRNTEAFF.

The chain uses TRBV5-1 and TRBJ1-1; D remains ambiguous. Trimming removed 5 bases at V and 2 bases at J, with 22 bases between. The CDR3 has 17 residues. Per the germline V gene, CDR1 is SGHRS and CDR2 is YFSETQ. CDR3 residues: CASRLSGTESINTEAFF. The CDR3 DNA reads TGCGCCAGCAGGTTGAGTGGAACAGAATCCATCAACACTGAAGCTTTCTTT.

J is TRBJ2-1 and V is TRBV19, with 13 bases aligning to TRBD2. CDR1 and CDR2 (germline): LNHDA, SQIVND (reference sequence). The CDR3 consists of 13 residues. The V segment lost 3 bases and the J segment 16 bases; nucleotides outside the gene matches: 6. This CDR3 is CASSILGTSGTFF. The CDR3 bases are TGTGCCAGTAGTATCCTTGGGACTAGCGGGACTTTCTTC.